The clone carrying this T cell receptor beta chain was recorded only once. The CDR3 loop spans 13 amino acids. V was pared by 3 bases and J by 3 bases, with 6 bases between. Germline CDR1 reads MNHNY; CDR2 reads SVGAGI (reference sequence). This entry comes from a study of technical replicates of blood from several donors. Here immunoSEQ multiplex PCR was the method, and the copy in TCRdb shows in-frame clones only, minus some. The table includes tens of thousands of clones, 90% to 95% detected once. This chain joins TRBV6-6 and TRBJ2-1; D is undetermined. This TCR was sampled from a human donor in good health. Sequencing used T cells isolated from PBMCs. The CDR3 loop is CASSYSVYNEQFF. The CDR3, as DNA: TGTGCCAGCAGTTATTCAGTCTACAATGAGCAGTTCTTC.